A selection of T cell receptor beta chains follows, all from one sample in a study of shared clonotypes between healthy human individuals. TCRdb keeps only in-frame clones here, not all; method: immunoSEQ multiplex PCR. The table lists roughly 2.1 million clones, 93% of them singletons. The sequenced sample consisted of naive CD8+ T cells from PBMCs. These receptors came from a man between 18 and 35 years old in good health. Some clones in this sample may be carry-over from other donors' samples. Each CDR3 is given with its conserved first and last residue. Fields, in order: D gene, J gene, V gene, CDR3 protein, CDR3 DNA. D genes are given only for firm matches.

D gene: .; J gene: TRBJ2-7; V gene: TRBV28; CDR3 protein: CASSRAGAAYEQYF; CDR3 DNA: TGTGCCAGCTCCCGAGCAGGGGCAGCCTACGAGCAGTACTTC
D gene: .; J gene: TRBJ2-5; V gene: TRBV9; CDR3 protein: CASSVRGNVETQYF; CDR3 DNA: TGTGCCAGCAGCGTCCGGGGGAATGTTGAGACCCAGTACTTC
D gene: .; J gene: TRBJ1-5; V gene: TRBV10-2; CDR3 protein: CASSTYSNQPQHF; CDR3 DNA: TGCGCCAGCAGTACTTATAGCAATCAGCCCCAGCATTTT
D gene: .; J gene: TRBJ1-2; V gene: TRBV10-3; CDR3 protein: CAISDGDTFNYGYTF; CDR3 DNA: TGTGCCATCAGTGACGGCGACACGTTTAACTATGGCTACACCTTC
D gene: TRBD1; J gene: TRBJ2-1; V gene: TRBV6-5; CDR3 protein: CASSYSPQGEFF; CDR3 DNA: TGTGCCAGCAGTTACTCTCCACAGGGGGAGTTCTTC
D gene: TRBD2; J gene: TRBJ2-7; V gene: TRBV19; CDR3 protein: CASSILSGLAIYEQYF; CDR3 DNA: TGTGCCAGTAGTATCCTCAGCGGACTAGCAATCTACGAGCAGTACTTC
D gene: .; J gene: TRBJ2-7; V gene: TRBV10-3; CDR3 protein: CAISEEQAIFLYEQYF; CDR3 DNA: TGTGCCATCAGTGAGGAGCAAGCTATTTTTCTCTACGAGCAGTACTTC
D gene: .; J gene: TRBJ2-2; V gene: TRBV19; CDR3 protein: CASSPGPGLPRELFF; CDR3 DNA: TGTGCCAGTAGCCCGGGCCCGGGACTTCCGCGGGAGCTGTTTTTT
D gene: .; J gene: TRBJ2-3; V gene: TRBV28; CDR3 protein: CASSPDSHTDTQYF; CDR3 DNA: TGTGCCAGCAGCCCGGACTCCCACACAGATACGCAGTATTTT
D gene: .; J gene: TRBJ2-1; V gene: TRBV28; CDR3 protein: CASKFSASSYNEQFF; CDR3 DNA: TGTGCCAGCAAATTTAGCGCTTCTTCCTACAATGAGCAGTTCTTC
D gene: TRBD1; J gene: TRBJ1-1; V gene: TRBV7-9; CDR3 protein: CASRGSEGAKAFF; CDR3 DNA: TGTGCCAGCAGAGGATCGGAGGGGGCCAAAGCTTTCTTT
D gene: .; J gene: TRBJ2-4; V gene: TRBV7-9; CDR3 protein: CASSPPPGTAKNIQYF; CDR3 DNA: TGTGCCAGCAGCCCACCTCCTGGGACAGCCAAAAACATTCAGTACTTC
D gene: TRBD1; J gene: TRBJ1-1; V gene: TRBV7-9; CDR3 protein: CASSLGDRVNTEAFF; CDR3 DNA: TGTGCCAGCAGCTTAGGGGACAGGGTGAACACTGAAGCTTTCTTT